This T cell receptor (beta chain) was recovered during a study of T-cell reconstitution after alpha-beta-depleted transplantation in children (dated by TCRdb to the mid-2010s). With respect to the entire study: T-cell immune reconstitution after TCRalphabeta/CD19-depleted allogeneic hematopoietic cell transplantation in children was quantitatively tracked in the study by means of TCR repertoire profiling.

Relative to germline, V is 3 bases shorter and J is 2 bases shorter, with 4 bases between their ends. Per the germline V gene, SGHDN is the CDR1 and FVKESK is the CDR2. From cysteine to phenylalanine, the CDR3 is 12 amino acids long. The retained sequence is limited to the CDR3, 36 bases, with the frame set at the first base. Library preparation used PCR. Sequencing took place on an Illumina HiSeq 2500. Molecular barcoding was employed in the preparation of TCR libraries, with unique molecular identifiers being used to normalize TCRbeta repertoire quantification. TCRdb applied fastp at Q25 and MiXCR to the public reads, then kept only in-frame beta chains. Entries that share a CDR3 protein sequence are merged under the most common genes and DNA. Across this sample there are about 500,000 distinct CDR3 sequences, with approximately 32% seen only once. The ten largest account for approximately 2.3% of the sample.

As regards this clonotype: The antigen it recognizes is unknown. Nothing much larger sits one base from this clone, and base qualities are not available.

The sequencing here drew on PBMCs from the stem cell graft donor, taken from the stem cell graft. The chain employs TRBV14 and TRBJ2-5; a confident D gene designation cannot be given. The sequence came from a human donor who donated a stem cell graft to a child with aplastic anemia. The DNA reads as follows: TGTGCCAGCAGCCAGGTTCAAGAGACCCAGTACTTC. Translated, it gives CASSQVQETQYF.